Listed here are 23 T cell receptor beta chains from one sample, sequenced in a study of T cell responses to AZD1222 COVID-19 vaccine (dated by TCRdb to the early 2020s). The sample's time point, from its label and the paper: about 28 days (+/-7) after the second vaccine dose. The treatment or condition label of this sample denotes: meningococcal conjugate vaccine given as trial control. The library was produced with the immunoSEQ multiplex PCR assay. TCRdb retrieved this table from immuneACCESS and kept in-frame rearrangements only. Not all clones are present; in checked studies, unresolved V genes account for under half, and no reason is known for the remainder. Within this sample are under 200,000 clones, with approximately 92% of them counted one time only. Of the sample, less than 4.5% is held by the ten largest clones. Source: peripheral blood, taken 28 days after the second dose of the MenACWY control vaccine. The receptors originated from an adult who received the MenACWY meningococcal vaccine as a control.

This clone was recorded once. This chain uses TRBV27 with TRBJ2-7; 8 bases are a match to TRBD2. The V gene's germline CDR1 is MNHEY and CDR2 SMNVEV (reference sequence). The CDR3 runs to 15 residues. V was clipped by 3 bases and J by 5 bases; unmatched bases: 9. The CDR3 DNA follows: TGTGCCAGCAGTTTCGGGAGCGGGAGCTTCCACGAGCAGTACTTC. As protein: CASSFGSGSFHEQYF.

V gene TRBV7-2 combines with J gene TRBJ1-1; weak D call: TRBD1 (6 bases). The CDR3 extends over 12 amino acids. Germline V gene lookup returns CDR1 SGHTA and CDR2 FQGNSA. V was trimmed by 6 bases and J by 3 bases, leaving 8 bases between them. CDR3 in DNA: TGTGCCAGCAGGCAGGGGTACACTGAAGCTTTCTTT. This codes for CASRQGYTEAFF.

V and J are TRBV4-1 and TRBJ2-3; perhaps TRBD1 as D (6 bases). The CDR3 loop spans 15 amino acids. The germline V gene has CDR1 MGHRA and CDR2 YSYEKL. Trimming stripped 1 base from V and 3 bases from J, with 11 bases between. CDR3 sequence (DNA): TGCGCCAGCAGCCAAGGACGCAGGGGTACAGATACGCAGTATTTT. As protein: CASSQGRRGTDTQYF.

The J gene is TRBJ1-1, the V gene TRBV5-1, with 10 positions matching TRBD1. V lost 3 bases and J lost 2; bases outside the gene matches: 1. This CDR3 has 14 residues. Germline V lookup: CDR1 SGHRS, CDR2 YFSETQ. CDR3: CASSSTGGNTEAFF. In DNA, the CDR3 is TGCGCCAGCAGCTCGACAGGGGGCAACACTGAAGCTTTCTTT.

The V gene is TRBV3-1 (or the pseudogene TRBV3-2), the J gene TRBJ1-2, with no clear D. With 4 bases removed from V and 2 bases from J, the gap between germline ends came to 17 bases. The CDR3 totals 16 residues. From germline, CDR1 is LGHDT and CDR2 YNNKEL (reference sequence). CDR3 coding DNA: TGTGCCAGCAGCCCAAGGCGGGGAGGCCTAAACTATGGCTACACCTTC. Residues: CASSPRRGGLNYGYTF.

J is TRBJ2-5 and V is TRBV6-1; 9 bases are shared with TRBD1. In germline, CDR1 is MNHNS, CDR2 SASEGT. CDR3 length: 20 amino acids. V trimming: 2 bases; J trimming: 1 base; junction bases outside the gene matches: 17. CDR3 DNA: TGTGCCAGCAGTGAAAAGGGGCCTTTCCGGGACAGGGAAATCCAAGAGACCCAGTACTTC. This gives the protein CASSEKGPFRDREIQETQYF.

CDR3 DNA sequence: TGTGCCATCAGTTGGGACCGGAGGGAGACCCAGTACTTC. Protein sequence: CAISWDRRETQYF. V gene TRBV10-3 combines with J gene TRBJ2-5; either TRBD1 or TRBD2 may supply D (5 bases each). This CDR3 region has 13 residues. CDR1 and CDR2 from the germline V gene are ENHRY and SYGVKD. Trimming removed 5 bases at V and 5 bases at J, with 12 bases between.

The count of this clone is one. The V gene is TRBV19, the J gene TRBJ1-6, with 10 bases fitting TRBD1. Germline CDR1 reads LNHDA; CDR2 reads SQIVND (reference sequence). CDR3 length: 15 residues. V dropped 5 bases and J dropped 9; count of bases not matched to a gene: 7. The CDR3 spells CASSSADRGSSPLHF. For the CDR3, the DNA is TGTGCCAGTAGTTCCGCGGACAGGGGGAGTTCACCCCTCCACTTT.

The chain joins TRBV6-5 to TRBJ2-7, with 7 bases aligning to TRBD1. CDR3 size: 14 residues. The germline CDR1 and CDR2 sequences are MNHEY and SVGAGI. V lost 6 bases, J lost 1 base, and 6 bases stayed unmatched. In nucleotides, the CDR3 is TGTGCCAGCAGCGACAGGGTCGGATCCTACGAGCAGTACTTC. Protein product: CASSDRVGSYEQYF.

This chain joins TRBV6-1 and TRBJ2-2; 7 nucleotides align to TRBD2. This CDR3 region has 18 residues. The junction had 15 bases not matched to a gene; V was cut back by 1 base and J by 7 bases. CDR1 and CDR2 from the germline V gene are MNHNS and SASEGT. The CDR3 region is CASSEVGGGSGIGGELFF. CDR3 coding DNA: TGTGCCAGCAGTGAAGTGGGTGGCGGGAGCGGGATAGGCGGGGAGCTGTTTTTT.

The CDR3 sequence is CASSLGSGNTEAFF. As DNA, the CDR3 is TGTGCCAGCAGCTTAGGTTCAGGTAACACTGAAGCTTTCTTT. This chain connects TRBV13 to TRBJ1-1; D not resolved. The CDR3 sequence is 14 residues long. Germline-derived CDR1 and CDR2 are PRHDT and FYEKMQ (reference sequence). V lost 0 bases, J lost 2 bases, and 7 bases lay in between.

The chain carries TRBV19 and TRBJ1-1; D may be TRBD1 (6 bases). The germline gives CDR1 LNHDA, CDR2 SQIVND (reference sequence). Trimming took 7 bases from V and 0 from J, leaving 18 bases between them. There are 16 residues in the CDR3. This chain's CDR3 is CASNTGKGLVNTEAFF. DNA of the CDR3: TGTGCCAGTAATACAGGGAAAGGGCTGGTGAACACTGAAGCTTTCTTT.

The DNA for the CDR3 is TGTGCCAGCAGTGCTGCCGGGACAGGCCCCTACGAGCAGTACTTC. It is translated as CASSAAGTGPYEQYF. J is TRBJ2-7 and V is TRBV6-4, with TRBD1 matching 8 bases. The CDR3 is 15 residues long. The V and J ends lost 4 bases and 2 bases, in that order; junction bases with no gene match: 7. CDR1 MRHNA and CDR2 SNTAGT come from the germline V gene.

The chain uses TRBV6-1 and TRBJ1-2; D remains ambiguous. Trimming shortened V by 2 bases and J by 8 bases, and 18 bases separated the two germline ends. The CDR3 sequence is 15 residues long. Germline V gene sequence: CDR1 MNHNS, CDR2 SASEGT. Here the CDR3 DNA reads TGTGCCAGCAGTGAATTAGCTGATTCTTTGGAGGGCTACACCTTC. Translated: CASSELADSLEGYTF.

V usage is TRBV7-2 and J usage is TRBJ2-7; 12 nucleotides agree with TRBD2. Germline V gene sequence: CDR1 SGHTA, CDR2 FQGNSA. The CDR3 is 17 amino acids. J gave up 4 bases and V 1 base, and 8 bases lay outside the gene matches. CDR3 amino acids: CASSLVWTSGMKYEQYF. The CDR3 DNA sequence: TGTGCCAGCAGCTTAGTCTGGACTAGCGGGATGAAGTACGAGCAGTACTTC.

This clone came up a few times. The gene calls are TRBV2 and TRBJ2-5; 8 positions match TRBD1. J gave up 5 bases and V 3 bases, and 5 bases lay outside the gene matches. This CDR3 spans 14 amino acids. CDR1 is SNHLY, CDR2 FYNNEI, per germline. This CDR3 is CASSDPTGGETQYF. The CDR3 DNA reads TGTGCCAGCAGTGATCCAACAGGGGGTGAGACCCAGTACTTC.

The chain employs TRBV11-1 and TRBJ2-3; D is perhaps TRBD2 (6 bases). Deletions cut 6 bases from V and 2 bases from J, with 9 bases between. The CDR3 is made up of 13 amino acids. Germline V gene data show CDR1 as SGHAT and CDR2 as FQDESV (reference sequence). CDR3 residues: CASRSDYTDTQYF. In DNA form, the CDR3 reads TGTGCCAGCAGGTCGGACTACACAGATACGCAGTATTTT.

The chain uses TRBV28 and TRBJ1-2; D is ambiguous. V gave up 6 bases and J gave up 8 bases, with 10 bases separating them. This CDR3 spans 11 amino acids. Germline V CDR1 and CDR2: MDHEN, SYDVKM. CDR3 residues: CASRTTRGYTF. Here the CDR3 DNA reads TGTGCCAGCAGAACTACCAGGGGCTACACCTTC.

The gene calls are TRBV5-4 and TRBJ2-5; D call uncertain. Trimming removed 4 bases at V and 5 bases at J, with 12 bases between. CDR1 and CDR2 from the germline V gene are SGHNT and YYREEE (reference sequence). CDR3 size: 13 residues. The CDR3 protein is CASSPGPTETQYF. Here the CDR3 DNA reads TGTGCCAGCAGCCCGGGTCCGACGGAGACCCAGTACTTC.

The V gene is TRBV7-9, the J gene TRBJ2-7, with 7 bases lining up with TRBD1. Germline values: CDR1 SEHNR, CDR2 FQNEAQ (reference sequence). Trimming at V came to 5 bases and at J to 3 bases, leaving 10 bases not matched to a gene. The CDR3 consists of 15 residues. This chain's CDR3 is CASSGPGQLSYEQYF. The CDR3 nucleotides are TGTGCCAGCAGCGGGCCGGGACAGTTAAGCTACGAGCAGTACTTC.

This clone has more than one count but fewer than ten. The chain has TRBV2 and TRBJ1-1, with unresolved D. The V and J ends lost 8 bases and 7 bases respectively, with 14 bases between them. The CDR3 is 12 residues long. Germline assignment: CDR1 SNHLY and CDR2 FYNNEI. The CDR3, as DNA: TGTGCCAGCGGAGCTCGTGCAGTTGAAGCTTTCTTT. It codes for CASGARAVEAFF.

This rearrangement joins TRBV2 to TRBJ1-5, with D unclear. This CDR3 contains 15 residues. V lost 1 base to trimming and J lost 0 bases, with 7 bases between them. The germline V gene encodes CDR1 SNHLY and CDR2 FYNNEI. The CDR3 spells CASSEGQNSNQPQHF. CDR3 bases: TGTGCCAGCAGTGAAGGTCAGAATAGCAATCAGCCCCAGCATTTT. The complete variable domain, with remaining parts taken from reference TRBV2 and TRBJ1-5, reads EPEVTQTPSHQVTQMGQEVILRCVPISNHLYFYWYRQILGQKVEFLVSFYNNEISEKSEIFDDQFSVERPDGSNFTLKIRSTKLEDSAMYFCASSEGQNSNQPQHFGDGTRLSIL.

The chain couples TRBV15 to TRBJ1-1; possible D gene TRBD1, 5 bases. The V end lost 8 bases, the J end lost 2 bases, and 15 bases lay between the germline ends. Germline V gene data show CDR1 as LNHNV and CDR2 as YYDKDF (reference sequence). There are 14 residues in the CDR3. The CDR3 reads CATGGVGGNTEAFF. The CDR3 DNA reads TGTGCCACCGGAGGTGTGGGGGGTAACACTGAAGCTTTCTTT.